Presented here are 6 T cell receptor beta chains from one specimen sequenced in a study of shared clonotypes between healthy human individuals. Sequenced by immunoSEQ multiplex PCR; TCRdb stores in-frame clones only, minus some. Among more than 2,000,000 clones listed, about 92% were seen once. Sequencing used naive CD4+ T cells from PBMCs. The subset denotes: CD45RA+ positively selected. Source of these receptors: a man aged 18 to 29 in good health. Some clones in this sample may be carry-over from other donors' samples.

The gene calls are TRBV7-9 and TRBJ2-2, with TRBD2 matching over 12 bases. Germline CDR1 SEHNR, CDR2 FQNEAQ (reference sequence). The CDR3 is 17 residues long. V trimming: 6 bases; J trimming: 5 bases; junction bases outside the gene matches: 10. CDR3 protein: CASSLGLAGTLTGELFF. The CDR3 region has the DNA TGTGCCAGCAGTCTCGGACTAGCGGGGACTTTGACCGGGGAGCTGTTTTTT.

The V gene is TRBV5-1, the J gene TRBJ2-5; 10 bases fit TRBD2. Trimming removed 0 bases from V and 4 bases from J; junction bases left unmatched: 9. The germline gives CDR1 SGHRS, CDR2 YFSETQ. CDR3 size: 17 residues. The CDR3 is CASSLAPSSGRGETQYF. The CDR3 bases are TGCGCCAGCAGCTTGGCCCCGTCCAGCGGGAGGGGAGAGACCCAGTACTTC.

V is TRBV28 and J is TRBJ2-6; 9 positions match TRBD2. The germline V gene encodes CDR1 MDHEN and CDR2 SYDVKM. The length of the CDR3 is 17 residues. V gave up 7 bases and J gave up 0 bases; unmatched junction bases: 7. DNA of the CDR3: TGTGCCAGCAAGATAGCGGGAGCGACCTCTGGGGCCAACGTCCTGACTTTC. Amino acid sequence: CASKIAGATSGANVLTF. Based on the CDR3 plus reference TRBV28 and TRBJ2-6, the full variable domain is DVKVTQSSRYLVKRTGEKVFLECVQDMDHENMFWYRQDPGLGLRLIYFSYDVKMKEKGDIPEGYSVSREKKERFSLILESASTNQTSMYLCASKIAGATSGANVLTFGAGSRLTVL.

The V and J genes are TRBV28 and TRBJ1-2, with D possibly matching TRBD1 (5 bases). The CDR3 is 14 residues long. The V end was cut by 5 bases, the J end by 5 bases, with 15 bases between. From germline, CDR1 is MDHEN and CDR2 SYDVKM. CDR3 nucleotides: TGTGCCAGCAGTCCAGCCCCAGGGATATATGGCTACACCTTC. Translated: CASSPAPGIYGYTF.

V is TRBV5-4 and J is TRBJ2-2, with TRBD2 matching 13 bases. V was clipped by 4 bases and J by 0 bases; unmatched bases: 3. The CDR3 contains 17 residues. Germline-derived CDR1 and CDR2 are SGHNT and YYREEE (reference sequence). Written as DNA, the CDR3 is TGTGCCAGCAGCGCCGGACTAGCGGGAGCGAACACCGGGGAGCTGTTTTTT. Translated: CASSAGLAGANTGELFF.

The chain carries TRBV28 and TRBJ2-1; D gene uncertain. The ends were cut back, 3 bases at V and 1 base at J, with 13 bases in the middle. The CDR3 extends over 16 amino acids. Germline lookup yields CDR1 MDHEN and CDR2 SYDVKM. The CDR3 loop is CASSLDGSRSYNEQFF. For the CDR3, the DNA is TGTGCCAGCAGTTTGGACGGTTCAAGGTCCTACAATGAGCAGTTCTTC.